This paragraph reports one T cell receptor beta chain. Its antigen is as yet unknown. It was RNA transcripts that yielded the amplified TCR beta CDR3 regions. The TCR CDR3 first-round RT-PCR relied on the HTBI primer set. MiXCR was run by TCRdb on the multiplex PCR reads, yielding one entry per CDR3 protein. The sample lists some 510,000 distinct CDR3 sequences, less than 25% occurring once. This record belongs to a study of T cells in Graves' hyperthyroidism and ophthalmopathy. General study findings and limits: Appearing also in blood were most of the thyroid clonotypes expanded above 0.001.

Hyperthyroidism patients were newly diagnosed, had disease duration under 2 months, and were aged 18 to 65 years. Exclusion followed for patients with uncontrolled infection, other autoimmune disease, pregnancy or lactation. In making diagnoses, clinical symptoms, serum thyroxine and TRAb, thyroid ultrasound and orbital computed tomography were all used. Germline CDR1 and CDR2: DFQATT and SNEGSKA (reference sequence). The CDR3 runs to 14 residues. V was shortened by 1 base and J by 6 bases, with 13 bases between the two germline ends. The origin of this receptor is a man aged 18 to 30 with Graves' hyperthyroidism. J is TRBJ1-5 and V is TRBV20-1, with D tentatively TRBD1 (6 bases). The sequenced sample consisted of blood. The CDR3 loop reads CSARVGARFQPQHF. In DNA, the CDR3 is TGCAGTGCTAGAGTGGGGGCGAGGTTTCAGCCCCAGCATTTT.